This T cell receptor (beta chain) was recorded in a study of cytomegalovirus exposure and HLA in healthy donors. As for the study in general: In an earlier analysis, around 120 million unique TCR beta sequences were found from some 180 million T cells.

Germline CDR1 MNHNS, CDR2 SASEGT. CDR3 length: 12 residues. It was with 60 Vbeta and 13 Jbeta primers that the PCR ran. Sequencing was performed with immunoSEQ multiplex PCR; in TCRdb, only in-frame clones are kept and a portion is missing. The sample lists some 150,000 clones, nearly 80% occurring once. Broader study findings: Associated with cytomegalovirus, according to the listing, were 164 TCR beta chains. For most TCR sequences rarity was the rule, although some public TCRs occurred in many donors. HLA-A and HLA-B allele assignments for most subjects were reportedly predicted accurately using TCR beta sequences.

As concerns this clone: Its antigen is still unknown.

This chain links TRBV6-1 with TRBJ2-5; D gene ambiguous. Judging by the DNA end, TRBJ2-7 fits better; the J call may be wrong. The specimen sequenced was PBMCs. The origin of this receptor is a young man in good health and CMV-seropositive. CDR3 in DNA: TGTGCCAGCAACCCAGGCTCCTACGAGCAGTACTTC. It is translated as CASNPGSYEQYF.